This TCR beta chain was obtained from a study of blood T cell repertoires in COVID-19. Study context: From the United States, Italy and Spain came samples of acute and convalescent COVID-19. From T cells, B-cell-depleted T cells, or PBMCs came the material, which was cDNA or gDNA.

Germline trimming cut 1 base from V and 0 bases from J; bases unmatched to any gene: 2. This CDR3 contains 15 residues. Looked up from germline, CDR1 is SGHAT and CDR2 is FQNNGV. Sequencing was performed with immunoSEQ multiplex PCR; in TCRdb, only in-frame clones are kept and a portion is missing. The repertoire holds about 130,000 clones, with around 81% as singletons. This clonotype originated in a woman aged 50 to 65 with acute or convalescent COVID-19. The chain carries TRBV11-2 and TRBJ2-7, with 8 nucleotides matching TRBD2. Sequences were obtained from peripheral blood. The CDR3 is CASSLGLAGSYEQYF. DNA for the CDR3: TGTGCCAGCAGCTTAGGTCTAGCGGGCTCCTACGAGCAGTACTTC. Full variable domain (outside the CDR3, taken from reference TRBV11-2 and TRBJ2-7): EAGVAQSPRYKIIEKRQSVAFWCNPISGHATLYWYQQILGQGPKLLIQFQNNGVVDDSQLPKDRFSAERLKGVDSTLKIQPAKLEDSAVYLCASSLGLAGSYEQYFGPGTRLTVT.